Presented here are 32 T cell receptor beta chains from one specimen sequenced in a study of metastatic and nonmetastatic thyroid tumors. TCRdb re-analyzed the PCR reads through MiXCR. Seen here are 2,500 to 3,000 clones, 20% to 25% observed once, and the top ten hold roughly 22%. Ahead of thyroid surgery, no patient had received treatment of any kind. Sequenced input: adjacent normal tissue. The receptor set was obtained from a male donor with papillary thyroid cancer or a benign thyroid nodule (not recorded which). Some clones in this sample may be carry-over from other donors' samples.

The V and J genes are TRBV20-1 and TRBJ2-5; 8 bases match TRBD2. Germline lookup yields CDR1 DFQATT and CDR2 SNEGSKA (reference sequence). The CDR3 is made up of 17 amino acids. V lost 5 bases, J lost 1 base, and 15 bases stayed unmatched. The CDR3 loop is CSAATSAGEGLQETQYF. The CDR3 nucleotides are TGCAGTGCTGCGACCTCAGCGGGAGAGGGGCTCCAAGAGACCCAGTACTTC.

The gene calls are TRBV11-2 and TRBJ2-3; 8 bases fit TRBD1. J gave up 2 bases and V 5 bases, and 9 bases lay outside the gene matches. The CDR3 sequence is 16 residues long. Germline loops: CDR1 SGHAT, CDR2 FQNNGV. CDR3 DNA: TGTGCCAGCAGCCACCGACAGGGGACCATCACAGATACGCAGTATTTT. This gives the protein CASSHRQGTITDTQYF.

This clone is categorized as medium-sized. The CDR3 sequence: CASSVSGTVNTGELFF. Here the CDR3 DNA reads TGTGCCAGTAGTGTTTCCGGGACGGTAAACACCGGGGAGCTGTTTTTT. The rearrangement joins TRBV19 to TRBJ2-2; TRBD1 or TRBD2 may be the D gene (5 bases each). The CDR3 loop spans 16 amino acids. The germline V and J ends were trimmed by 5 bases and 2 bases, with 15 bases remaining between them. Germline V CDR1 and CDR2: LNHDA, SQIVND (reference sequence).

This clone counts as medium-sized. V and J are TRBV9 and TRBJ2-1; 7 nucleotides agree with TRBD2. After removal of 5 bases from V and 6 bases from J, the junction contained 8 bases not matched to a gene. Germline V lookup: CDR1 SGDLS, CDR2 YYNGEE. This CDR3 is built from 14 residues. For the CDR3, the DNA is TGTGCCAGCAGTCGGGGGGAGATCAGCAATGAGCAGTTCTTC. Encoded protein: CASSRGEISNEQFF. Full variable domain (remainder filled in from reference TRBV9 and TRBJ2-1): DSGVTQTPKHLITATGQRVTLRCSPRSGDLSVYWYQQSLDQGLQFLIQYYNGEERAKGNILERFSAQQFPDLHSELNLSSLELGDSALYFCASSRGEISNEQFFGPGTRLTVL.

The DNA for the CDR3 is TGTGCCAGCAGCAGACGGACGGGAGATAATTCACCCCTCCACTTT. Protein product: CASSRRTGDNSPLHF. V is TRBV7-8 and J is TRBJ1-6; D remains ambiguous. V lost 5 bases and J lost 5, with 13 bases in between. Germline lookup yields CDR1 SGHVS and CDR2 FQNEAQ. This CDR3 spans 15 amino acids.

By sample share, this clone is large. The V and J genes are TRBV20-1 and TRBJ1-5; maybe TRBD1 (6 bases). V shed 5 bases and J shed 0 bases, with 8 bases lying between them. This CDR3 is built from 13 residues. Germline V lookup: CDR1 DFQATT, CDR2 SNEGSKA (reference sequence). The CDR3 sequence is CSAGRGSNQPQHF. The CDR3, as DNA: TGCAGTGCTGGCAGGGGTAGCAATCAGCCCCAGCATTTT.

The chain recombines TRBV20-1 with TRBJ2-7; D possibly corresponds to TRBD1 (5 bases). Trimming cost V 8 bases and J 5 bases, with 19 bases left between them. The CDR3 totals 13 residues. Germline V CDR1 and CDR2: DFQATT, SNEGSKA (reference sequence). CDR3 bases: TGCAGTCCCACCGGCTATGGCAGGGACGAGCAGTACGTC. Its protein product is CSPTGYGRDEQYV.

This clone is labeled large. Other DNA sequences of this sample code for an identical CDR3. CDR3 amino acids: CASSYDYYNEQFF. For the CDR3, the DNA is TGTGCCAGCAGTTACGACTACTACAATGAGCAGTTCTTC. This chain links TRBV6-2 or TRBV6-3 with TRBJ2-1, with D perhaps matching TRBD2 (5 bases). The CDR3 covers 13 residues. Germline values: CDR1 MNHEY, CDR2 SVGEGT. With 2 bases removed from V and 3 bases from J, the gap between germline ends came to 5 bases.

This clone qualifies as large. The chain couples TRBV7-2 to TRBJ2-7; TRBD2 agrees at 8 bases. The CDR3 runs to 16 residues. Germline V CDR1 and CDR2: SGHTA, FQGNSA. The junction had 9 bases not matched to a gene; V was cut back by 3 bases and J by 2 bases. In DNA, the CDR3 is TGTGCCAGCAGCTTCCCGAATCAAGCGGGGGCCTACGAGCAGTACTTC. As protein: CASSFPNQAGAYEQYF.

This clone was counted a few times. The chain is built from TRBV12-3 or TRBV12-4 and TRBJ1-2, with 8 bases that match TRBD1. The CDR3 consists of 17 residues. The V segment lost 7 bases and the J segment 2 bases; nucleotides outside the gene matches: 15. The CDR3 sequence: CASTSGYEGQANYGYTF. CDR3 DNA: TGTGCCAGCACCTCCGGTTATGAGGGACAGGCGAACTATGGCTACACCTTC.

This clone was seen more than once but under ten times. The chain couples TRBV2 to TRBJ1-1; no clear D. Germline values: CDR1 SNHLY, CDR2 FYNNEI. This CDR3 is 13 amino acids long. Trimming removed 6 bases from V and 1 base from J, with 9 bases in between. The CDR3 nucleotides read TGTGCCAGCAGGGAGGACGAGAACACTGAAGCTTTCTTT. Protein: CASREDENTEAFF.

This clone appeared a few times. The chain uses TRBV2 and TRBJ2-7, with D possibly being TRBD1 or TRBD2 (5 bases each). The CDR3 is made up of 13 amino acids. The germline V gene encodes CDR1 SNHLY and CDR2 FYNNEI. With 9 bases removed from V and 3 bases from J, the gap between germline ends came to 15 bases. The CDR3 spells CASLGRAFYEQYF. CDR3 sequence (DNA): TGTGCCAGTCTGGGACGGGCCTTCTACGAGCAGTACTTC.

This clone rates as medium-sized. The rearrangement uses TRBV6-4 and TRBJ1-2, with 7 bases lining up with TRBD1. This CDR3 has 13 amino acids. Germline CDR1 is MRHNA and CDR2 is SNTAGT. V dropped 7 bases and J dropped 6; count of bases not matched to a gene: 8. The CDR3 sequence: CASTDREPNGYTF. The CDR3 DNA follows: TGTGCCAGCACCGACAGGGAGCCAAATGGCTACACCTTC.

This chain uses TRBV13 with TRBJ2-5; D is unclear. The CDR3 has 12 residues. Germline CDR1 reads PRHDT; CDR2 reads FYEKMQ (reference sequence). V was trimmed by 3 bases and J by 5 bases, leaving 7 bases between them. CDR3 protein: CASSFTGETQYF. In DNA form, the CDR3 reads TGTGCCAGCAGCTTCACGGGTGAGACCCAGTACTTC.

In its sample, this clone ranks as large. This rearrangement joins TRBV27 to TRBJ2-7, with D possibly being TRBD1 (6 bases). Germline CDR1 reads MNHEY; CDR2 reads SMNVEV (reference sequence). The CDR3 spans 12 residues. V was trimmed by 5 bases and J by 4 bases, leaving 9 bases between them. The DNA of the CDR3 is TGTGCCAGCAGTCATACAGGGTACGAGCAGTACTTC. Protein: CASSHTGYEQYF.

The chain uses TRBV2 and TRBJ2-6; D is ambiguous. The CDR3 spans 15 residues. V lost 6 bases and J lost 2, with 11 bases in between. CDR1 and CDR2 from the germline V gene are SNHLY and FYNNEI. DNA of the CDR3: TGTGCCAGCAGACCCACAGTTACTGGGGCCAACGTCCTGACTTTC. Its protein product is CASRPTVTGANVLTF.

This chain connects TRBV28 to TRBJ1-3; D possibly corresponds to TRBD1 (6 bases). V lost 6 bases and J lost 8, with 20 bases in between. Germline lookup yields CDR1 MDHEN and CDR2 SYDVKM. The CDR3 has 15 residues. Written as DNA, the CDR3 is TGTGCCAGCAGCCCCACCGGGGATCGGGGGCACACCATATATTTT. Protein product: CASSPTGDRGHTIYF.

CDR3: CASSLIGGDYGYTF. In DNA form, the CDR3 reads TGTGCCAGCAGTTTGATAGGGGGAGACTATGGCTACACCTTC. The rearrangement joins TRBV28 to TRBJ1-2; perhaps TRBD1 as D (6 bases). The germline gives CDR1 MDHEN, CDR2 SYDVKM. V lost 3 bases to trimming and J lost 3 bases, with 11 bases between them. CDR3 length equals 14 residues.

This clone was detected many times. A read error may be the cause here, since a much bigger clone is one base away. This sample also contains other DNA sequences that code for the same CDR3. The J gene is TRBJ1-1, the V gene TRBV19, with D hard to call. The CDR3 spans 12 residues. Per germline, CDR1 LNHDA and CDR2 SQIVND (reference sequence). V lost 5 bases, J lost 10 bases, and 14 bases lay in between. The CDR3 DNA reads TGTGCCAGTAGTGAGAGGCCGGGATCAGCTTTCTTT. It encodes CASSERPGSAFF. The full variable domain, its missing parts supplied by reference TRBV19 and TRBJ1-1, is DGGITQSPKYLFRKEGQNVTLSCEQNLNHDAMYWYRQDPGQGLRLIYYSQIVNDFQKGDIAEGYSVSREKKESFPLTVTSAQKNPTAFYLCASSERPGSAFFGQGTRLTVV.

The chain employs TRBV6-1 and TRBJ1-4, with TRBD1 matching 7 bases. V was pared by 3 bases and J by 3 bases, with 4 bases of the junction left unmatched. Germline V gene lookup returns CDR1 MNHNS and CDR2 SASEGT. The CDR3 consists of 15 residues. DNA of the CDR3: TGTGCCAGCAGTGATTACAGGGGTGCTAATGAAAAACTGTTTTTT. Its protein product is CASSDYRGANEKLFF.

V and J are TRBV27 and TRBJ2-1, with 9 bases aligning to TRBD2. Germline CDR1 and CDR2: MNHEY and SMNVEV (reference sequence). The CDR3 contains 15 residues. V lost 1 base, J lost 9 bases, and 7 bases stayed unmatched. The chain's CDR3 is CASSLYSGSGLEQFF. The DNA of the CDR3 is TGTGCCAGCAGTTTATATAGCGGGAGTGGTCTTGAGCAGTTCTTC.

Within the sample, this clone is large. The chain joins TRBV6-1 to TRBJ2-3; D unresolved. Trimming took off 5 bases at V and 2 bases at J, with 11 bases between the two ends. Germline CDR1 reads MNHNS; CDR2 reads SASEGT. This CDR3 has 14 residues. The CDR3, as DNA: TGTGCCAGCAGTTTGGATCAATACACAGATACGCAGTATTTT. Its protein product is CASSLDQYTDTQYF.

This clone is labeled as medium-sized. The V and J genes are TRBV9 and TRBJ1-6; D unclear. The length of the CDR3 is 14 residues. Deletions cut 0 bases from V and 1 base from J, with 2 bases between. Germline V gives CDR1 SGDLS, CDR2 YYNGEE. The CDR3 loop is CASSVGSYNSPLHF. CDR3 nucleotides: TGTGCCAGCAGCGTAGGTTCCTATAATTCACCCCTCCACTTT.

This clone was seen ten or more times. A much larger clone is a single base away; this may be a read error. The same CDR3 also results from other DNA sequences found in this sample. CDR3 residues: CASSLNAGELFF. As DNA, the CDR3 is TGTGCCAGCAGCTTAAACGCCGGGGAGCTGTTCTTT. The chain carries TRBV6-1 and TRBJ2-2; weak D call: TRBD2 (5 bases). CDR3 length: 12 amino acids. CDR1 and CDR2 from the germline V gene are MNHNS and SASEGT.

For this clone: At one of its ends the junction is not consistent with the germline gene, which may arise from a read error. The chain joins TRBV11-3 to TRBJ1-1; D is unclear. Per the germline V gene, CDR1 is SGHNT and CDR2 is YENEEA. This CDR3 has 11 residues. This CDR3 reads CASSLGHQAYF. The CDR3 region has the DNA TGTGCCAGCAGCTTAGGGCACCAAGCGTACTTC. Full variable domain (rest looked up from reference TRBV11-3 and TRBJ1-1): EAGVVQSPRYKIIEKKQPVAFWCNPISGHNTLYWYLQNLGQGPELLIRYENEEAVDDSQLPKDRFSAERLKGVDSTLKIQPAELGDSAVYLCASSLGHQAYFGQGTRLTVV.

This sequence joins TRBV15 and TRBJ2-3; D may be TRBD2 (6 bases). V lost 2 bases and J lost 6, with 18 bases in between. This CDR3 has 16 amino acids. Germline V gives CDR1 LNHNV, CDR2 YYDKDF (reference sequence). As DNA, the CDR3 is TGTGCCACCAGCAGATCTAGCGAGGGGTATGGCGATACGCAGTATTTT. Translation: CATSRSSEGYGDTQYF. The full variable domain, its missing parts supplied by reference TRBV15 and TRBJ2-3, is DAMVIQNPRYQVTQFGKPVTLSCSQTLNHNVMYWYQQKSSQAPKLLFHYYDKDFNNEADTPDNFQSRRPNTSFCFLDIRSPGLGDTAMYLCATSRSSEGYGDTQYFGPGTRLTVL.

The chain links TRBV28 to TRBJ1-2, with D tentatively TRBD1 (5 bases). The germline gives CDR1 MDHEN, CDR2 SYDVKM. The V gene lost 1 base and the J gene lost 8 bases, with 17 bases spanning the gap. There are 15 residues in the CDR3. The CDR3 DNA reads TGTGCCAGCAGTTTATACGGGGGAGGCTTTAGAGGCTACACCTTC. It codes for CASSLYGGGFRGYTF.

This clone appeared a few times. The chain uses TRBV5-1 and TRBJ1-2; 10 bases align to TRBD1. Looked up from germline, CDR1 is SGHRS and CDR2 is YFSETQ. The CDR3 loop spans 17 amino acids. J lost 0 bases, V lost 1 base, and 6 bases had no gene match. This CDR3 reads CASSLRDRGTSNYGYTF. CDR3 coding DNA: TGCGCCAGCAGCTTGCGGGACAGGGGAACTTCTAACTATGGCTACACCTTC.

By sample share, this clone is large. This chain links TRBV7-2 with TRBJ1-2; 8 nucleotides align to TRBD1. The germline V gene has CDR1 SGHTA and CDR2 FQGNSA. The CDR3 totals 13 residues. With V trimmed by 5 bases and J by 8 bases, 7 bases remained unmatched. CDR3 sequence reads: CASSHRQGTGYTF. DNA of the CDR3: TGTGCCAGCAGCCACCGACAGGGGACGGGCTACACCTTC. Full variable domain (missing parts from reference TRBV7-2 and TRBJ1-2): GAGVSQSPSNKVTEKGKDVELRCDPISGHTALYWYRQSLGQGLEFLIYFQGNSAPDKSGLPSDRFSAERTGGSVSTLTIQRTQQEDSAVYLCASSHRQGTGYTFGSGTRLTVV.

Comments on this clone: One end of the junction does not line up with germline, which may come from a read error. In DNA, the CDR3 is TGTGCCAACAGTTCCGGGCTAGCGGGAGCGCTTGGCCAAGAGACCCAGTACTTC. This gives the protein CANSSGLAGALGQETQYF. This chain links TRBV27 with TRBJ2-5, with TRBD2 matching over 10 bases. The CDR3 extends over 18 amino acids. Germline lookup yields CDR1 MNHEY and CDR2 SMNVEV (reference sequence).

This clone was found a few times. The DNA of the CDR3 is TGTGCCAACGGCACGGGGGCACGGGCCAACGTCCTGACTTTC. It translates to CANGTGARANVLTF. The chain uses TRBV6-2 or TRBV6-3 and TRBJ2-6, with D possibly being TRBD1 or TRBD2 (6 bases each). The CDR3 is 14 amino acids. V dropped 10 bases and J dropped 5 bases, with 15 bases sitting between them. The germline CDR1 and CDR2 sequences are MNHEY and SVGEGT.

As concerns this clone: The CDR3 does not close with the conserved phenylalanine or tryptophan, likely indicating a read error. The chain carries TRBV6-2 or TRBV6-3 and TRBJ2-7; 12 bases align to TRBD2. V gave up 8 bases and J gave up 7 bases; unmatched junction bases: 9. Germline CDR1 and CDR2: MNHEY and SVGEGT. The CDR3 runs 14 residues. The CDR3 spells CASRSSGRAGEQYL. The CDR3 DNA reads as TGTGCCAGCCGTTCTAGCGGGAGGGCCGGAGAGCAGTACCTA.